This T cell receptor beta chain comes out of a study of Graves' ophthalmopathy and Graves' hyperthyroidism. General study results and limits: A classifier, a 13-signature model, separated ophthalmopathy from stable hyperthyroidism with approximately 88% sensitivity and approximately 80% specificity. In blood, most expanded thyroid clonotypes above 0.001 frequency were also detected.

Points on this clonotype: Its antigen is undetermined.

V lost 4 bases, J lost 10 bases, and 7 bases stayed unmatched. CDR1 SGDLS and CDR2 YYNGEE come from the germline V gene. This CDR3 region has 14 residues. Beta-chain TCR CDR3 regions were amplified from RNA transcripts. Investigators did first-round RT-PCR with HTBI primers, then second-round multiplex PCR. A single record per CDR3 protein comes from TCRdb applying MiXCR to the multiplex PCR reads. Found here are 240,000 or so distinct CDR3 sequences, approximately 42% of them singletons; the top ten hold roughly 45%. This rearrangement joins TRBV9 to TRBJ1-6; 8 bases agree with TRBD1. What was sequenced was peripheral blood. The receptor's source is an adult man with Graves' ophthalmopathy. As DNA, the CDR3 is TGTGCCAGCAGCCCGACAGGGGCCGGGTCACCCCTCCACTTT. Its translation is CASSPTGAGSPLHF.